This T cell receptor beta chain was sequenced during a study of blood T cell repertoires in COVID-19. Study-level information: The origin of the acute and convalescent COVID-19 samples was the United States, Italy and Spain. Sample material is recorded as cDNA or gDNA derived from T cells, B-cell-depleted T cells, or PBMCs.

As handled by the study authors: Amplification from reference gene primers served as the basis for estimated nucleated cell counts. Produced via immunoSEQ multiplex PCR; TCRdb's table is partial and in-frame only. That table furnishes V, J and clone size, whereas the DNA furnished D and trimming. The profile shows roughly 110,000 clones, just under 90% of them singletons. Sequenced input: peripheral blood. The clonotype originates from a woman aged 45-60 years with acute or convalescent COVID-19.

CDR3 coding DNA: TGCGCCAGCAGCCAAGATCGTAGACAGGGGGGGACCGGGGAGCTGTTTTTT. Amino acids: CASSQDRRQGGTGELFF. The chain employs TRBV4-3 and TRBJ2-2; 9 nucleotides align to TRBD1. The trim removed 0 bases at V and 5 bases at J, leaving 7 bases unmatched. Germline CDR1 and CDR2: LGHNA and YSLEER. The CDR3 totals 17 residues.